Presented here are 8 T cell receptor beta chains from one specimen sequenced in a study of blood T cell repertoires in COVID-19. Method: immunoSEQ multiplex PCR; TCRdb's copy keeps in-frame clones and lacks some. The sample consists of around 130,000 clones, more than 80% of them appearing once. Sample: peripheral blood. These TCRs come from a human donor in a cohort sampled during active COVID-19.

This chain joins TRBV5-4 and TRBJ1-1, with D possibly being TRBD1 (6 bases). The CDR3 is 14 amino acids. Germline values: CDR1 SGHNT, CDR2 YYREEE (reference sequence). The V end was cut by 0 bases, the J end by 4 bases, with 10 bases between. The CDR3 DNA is TGTGCCAGCAGCTTGGACAGGGAGGGCACTGAAGCTTTCTTT. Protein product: CASSLDREGTEAFF.

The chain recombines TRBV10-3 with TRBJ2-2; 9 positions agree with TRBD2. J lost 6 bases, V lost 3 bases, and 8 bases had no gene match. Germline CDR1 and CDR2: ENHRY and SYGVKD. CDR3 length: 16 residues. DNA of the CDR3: TGTGCCATCAGTGAATATCGCGGGGGGGCTTCCGGGGAGCTGTTTTTT. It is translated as CAISEYRGGASGELFF.

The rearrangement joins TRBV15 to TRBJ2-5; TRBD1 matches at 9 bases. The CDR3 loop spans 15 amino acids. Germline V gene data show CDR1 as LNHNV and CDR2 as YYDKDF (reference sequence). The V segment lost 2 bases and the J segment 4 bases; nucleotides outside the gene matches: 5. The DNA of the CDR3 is TGTGCCACCAGCAGACCTCGGACAGGGGTAGAGACCCAGTACTTC. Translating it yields CATSRPRTGVETQYF.

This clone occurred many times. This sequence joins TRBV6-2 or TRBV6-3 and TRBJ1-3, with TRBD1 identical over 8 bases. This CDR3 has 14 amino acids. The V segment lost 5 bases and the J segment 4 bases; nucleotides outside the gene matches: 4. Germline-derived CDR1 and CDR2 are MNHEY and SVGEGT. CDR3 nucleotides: TGTGCCAGCAGTCCCCGGGACAGGGGAAACACCATATATTTT. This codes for CASSPRDRGNTIYF.

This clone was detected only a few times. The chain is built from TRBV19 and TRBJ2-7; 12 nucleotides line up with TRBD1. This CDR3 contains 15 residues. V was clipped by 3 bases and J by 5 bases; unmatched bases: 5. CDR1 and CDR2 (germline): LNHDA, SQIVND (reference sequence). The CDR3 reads CASSISGQGADEQYF. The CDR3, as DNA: TGTGCCAGTAGTATCTCGGGACAGGGGGCTGACGAGCAGTACTTC. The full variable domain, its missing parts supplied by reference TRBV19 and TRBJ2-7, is DGGITQSPKYLFRKEGQNVTLSCEQNLNHDAMYWYRQDPGQGLRLIYYSQIVNDFQKGDIAEGYSVSREKKESFPLTVTSAQKNPTAFYLCASSISGQGADEQYFGPGTRLTVT.

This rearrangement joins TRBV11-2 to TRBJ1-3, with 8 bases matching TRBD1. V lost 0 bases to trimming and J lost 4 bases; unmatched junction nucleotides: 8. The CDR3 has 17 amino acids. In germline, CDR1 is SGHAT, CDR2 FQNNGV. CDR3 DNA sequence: TGTGCCAGCAGCTTAGATCGGGCAGGGGGCAAAGGAAACACCATATATTTT. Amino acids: CASSLDRAGGKGNTIYF. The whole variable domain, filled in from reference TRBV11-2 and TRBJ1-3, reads EAGVAQSPRYKIIEKRQSVAFWCNPISGHATLYWYQQILGQGPKLLIQFQNNGVVDDSQLPKDRFSAERLKGVDSTLKIQPAKLEDSAVYLCASSLDRAGGKGNTIYFGEGSWLTVV.

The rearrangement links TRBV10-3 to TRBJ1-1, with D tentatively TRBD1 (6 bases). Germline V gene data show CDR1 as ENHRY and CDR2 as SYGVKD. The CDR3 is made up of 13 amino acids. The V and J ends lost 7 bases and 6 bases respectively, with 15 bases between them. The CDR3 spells CAITQGAMAEAFF. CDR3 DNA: TGTGCCATCACACAGGGCGCGATGGCTGAAGCTTTCTTT.

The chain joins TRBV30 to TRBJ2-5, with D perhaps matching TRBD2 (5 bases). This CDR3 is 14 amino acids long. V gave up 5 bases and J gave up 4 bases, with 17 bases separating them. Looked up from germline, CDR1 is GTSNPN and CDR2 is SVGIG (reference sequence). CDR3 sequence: CAWGIGSVGETQYF. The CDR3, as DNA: TGTGCCTGGGGAATAGGGAGTGTGGGAGAGACCCAGTACTTC.